This T cell receptor (beta chain) was observed in a study of cytomegalovirus exposure and HLA in healthy donors. Study in general: In an early release, HLA-typed donors contributed about 80 million unique TCR sequences.

Primers: 60 Vbeta forward and 13 Jbeta reverse. Repertoires were generated with immunoSEQ multiplex PCR, while TCRdb's copy carries only in-frame clones and drops some. Among roughly 100,000 clones listed, about 12% were seen once. Regarding the study as a whole: HLA restriction was apparent for most CMV-associated TCR beta chains in a later analysis. The study listed approximately 160 cytomegalovirus-associated TCR beta chains.

This clone was counted between two and nine times. The target antigen is unknown. The CDR3 contains 18 residues. Looked up from germline, CDR1 is SQVTM and CDR2 is ANQGSEA. The chain recombines TRBV29-1 with TRBJ2-1, with 11 nucleotides matching TRBD2. The sequencing input was PBMCs. The clonotype comes from a man aged 35 to 55 in good health and CMV-seropositive. In DNA form, the CDR3 reads TGCAGTTACCGGGCGGGGGGCATAGCGGGAGGGCCCCTTAATGAGCAGTTCTTC. It translates to CSYRAGGIAGGPLNEQFF.